This TCR beta chain was documented in a study of CD8 T cells in Susac syndrome. Study in general: Each patient with Susac syndrome, at the time of blood draw, was therapy-naive, on corticosteroids, or on intravenous immunoglobulin alone.

Comment on this clonotype: Its antigen is undetermined.

The CDR3 covers 11 residues. V lost 6 bases to trimming and J lost 10 bases, with 11 bases between them. Notes on the study in general: Maximal CD8+ clonal expansion in Susac was observed within TEMRA cells and among active patients.

A quantity of roughly 0.5 to 1 ug RNA underwent reverse transcription using random hexamers. TCRdb processed the immunoSEQ multiplex PCR reads anew with MiXCR; each CDR3 protein has one entry. The sample lists roughly 100,000 distinct CDR3 sequences, 95% to 97% occurring once. Sequenced input: CD8+ T cells from PBMCs. The chain recombines TRBV12-3 or TRBV12-4 with TRBJ2-3; D is uncertain. The source is a human donor with Susac syndrome. The CDR3 sequence is CASSRSLAQYF. The CDR3 DNA reads TGTGCCAGCAGCCGGTCTTTGGCGCAGTATTTT.